This TCR beta chain was sequenced in a study of spatial heterogeneity in lung cancer. The study's findings and limits: How many expanded intratumoral alpha and beta TCRs were present tracked the tumor mutation count, which was a count of nonsynonymous mutations.

Time point specified: sample taken at primary tumor resection. TCRdb re-called the 5' RACE reads with MiXCR, one entry per CDR3 protein. The sample contains 25,000 to 30,000 distinct CDR3 sequences, approximately 6.9% of which appear only once. As regards this clonotype: Its antigen is unknown.

The V gene end was trimmed by 5 bases and the J gene end by 5 bases; junction bases not matched to a gene: 7. The CDR3 loop spans 16 amino acids. Germline V CDR1 and CDR2: SGHTA, FQGNSA. The source is a male donor with early-stage non-small cell lung cancer. This sample comprised lung tumor tissue, obtained at surgery. The gene calls are TRBV7-2 and TRBJ2-5; 14 bases fit TRBD2. CDR3 DNA sequence: TGTGCCAGCAGCGAGACTAGCGGGGGGGCCTGGGAGACCCAGTACTTC. Encoded protein: CASSETSGGAWETQYF.